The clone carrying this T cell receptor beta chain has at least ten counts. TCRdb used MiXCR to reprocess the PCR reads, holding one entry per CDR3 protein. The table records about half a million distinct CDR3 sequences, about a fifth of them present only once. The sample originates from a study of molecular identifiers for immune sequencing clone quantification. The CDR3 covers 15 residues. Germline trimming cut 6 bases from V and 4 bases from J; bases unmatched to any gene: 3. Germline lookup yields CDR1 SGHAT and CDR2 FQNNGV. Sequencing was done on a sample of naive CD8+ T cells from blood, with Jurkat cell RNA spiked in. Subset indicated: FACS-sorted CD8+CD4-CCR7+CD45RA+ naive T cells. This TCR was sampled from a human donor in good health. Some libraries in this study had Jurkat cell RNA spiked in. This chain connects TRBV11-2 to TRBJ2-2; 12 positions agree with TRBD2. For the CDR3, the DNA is TGTGCCAGCAGTTCACTAGCGGGAGGCACCGGGGAGCTGTTTTTT. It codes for CASSSLAGGTGELFF.